Detailed here is one T cell receptor beta chain. This clone has a handful of counts. Its antigen is not yet known. Base-call qualities are not available, and no considerably larger clone is one nucleotide away. Library method: the immunoSEQ multiplex PCR assay. The multiplex PCR relied on a mix of 60 forward primers for TCR Vbeta segments and 13 reverse primers for TCR Jbeta segments. The CDR3 region of rearranged TCR beta genes was amplified from genomic DNA by a multiplex PCR assay. On the Illumina HiSeq System, the amplified TCR beta libraries were sequenced as 87-base-pair reads. In the paper's pipeline: A later analysis counted approximately 74 million unique TCR beta chains across the 550 to 750 repertoires, and 10 million to 11 million of these chains were shared by at least two donors. Raw reads were error-corrected and collapsed into unique sequences by a nearest-neighbor algorithm in which closely related sequences were merged to remove PCR and sequencing errors. CDR3 sequences were aligned to IMGT reference sequences to assign V, D and J gene segments. For a sequence to be retained, a match of at least six nucleotides to both a V gene segment and a J gene segment was required. Rearrangements were called productive when the CDR3 lacked stop codons and stayed in frame with V and J; all others were non-productive. CDR3 was defined by IMGT convention, running from the second conserved V-encoded cysteine to the conserved J-encoded phenylalanine. Sequences without an unambiguous match to a single V gene segment were excluded from the earlier analysis of over 500 of the donors. In an earlier analysis of around 600 of the donors, V segments were called functional above 56.7% productive rearrangements and were called segregating when the between-donor standard deviation exceeded 5%. A statistical classification framework was developed to diagnose cytomegalovirus status using the catalog of TCR beta chain sequences. V and J gene assignment, in a later analysis, came from comparing TCR nucleotide sequences with IMGT/GENE-DB human TR gene sequences. A later analysis assigned CDR3 sequences and most-parsimonious VDJ recombination scenarios with the TCRdist pipeline. In a later analysis, every TCR beta chain was defined by the combination of its CDR3 amino acid sequence and its V-gene family, and reads without a unique V-gene family were dropped. To address suspected cross-contamination and a sequencing artifact, a later analysis removed approximately 590 highly shared, low-generation-probability nucleotide sequences. In a later analysis, a clonal expansion index was calculated for each public chain from normalized within-repertoire ranks of inferred template counts. In a later analysis, generation probabilities were computed with a VDJ recombination model fitted to out-of-frame rearrangements, and the resulting probabilities were checked against IGoR. In a later analysis, hypergeometric tests were used to score TCR-TCR, TCR-HLA and TCR-CMV co-occurrence, with a repertoire-size bias correction applied to TCR pairs. A later analysis estimated false discovery rates by permuting HLA or CMV assignments 20 times. In a later analysis, co-occurring TCRs were grouped using DBSCAN, and TCRdist sequence similarity was added for clustering within HLA-allele-positive subsets. Co-occurrence clustering excluded repertoires with fewer than 30,000 or more than 120,000 public chains, plus five with anomalous nucleotide sharing. This immuneACCESS table, as held by TCRdb, lists in-frame sequences with V and J called but not all clones. Of the missing ones, under half trace to an unresolved V gene in checked studies; the others have no known cause. Clone size and V and J calls were adopted from that table, with D and trimming inferred from the DNA. The table for this sample lists some 140,000 clones; roughly three fifths of them were counted only once. The top ten clonotypes cover roughly 2.5% of the sample.

At the junction V is shortened by 7 bases and J by 2 bases; bases outside the gene matches: 4. The germline V gene provides CDR1 SGHTA and CDR2 FQGNSA. From the cysteine up to the phenylalanine, the CDR3 has a length of 13 residues. This entry keeps only the CDR3 DNA: 39 bases, framed from base 1. These data come from a study of cytomegalovirus exposure and HLA in healthy donors (dated by TCRdb to about 2017). About the investigation overall: In an earlier analysis of some 610 of the donors, around 290 Gb of sequence data and 117 million unique TCR beta sequences from 150 million to 200 million T cells were reported. An early release that covered about 640 HLA-typed donors contained around 300 gigabases of sequencing data and 70 million to 100 million unique TCR sequences. Of the roughly 410 genotyped donors, less than 90% were placed in the genetic ancestry cluster associated with self-reported Caucasian donors. The aim of the study was to test whether cataloging public T cell receptors could identify signatures of past pathogen exposure. The study used immunosequencing to profile the T cell repertoires of 600 to 850 subjects and linked those repertoires to cytomegalovirus serostatus. Along with the roughly 710-subject first cohort, a separate validation cohort of about 110 different subjects was used. High-throughput TCR immunosequencing, statistical association of individual TCRs with disease status, and machine learning were combined to predict cytomegalovirus infection status. In a later analysis, previously published TCR beta repertoires from 500 to 750 donors were re-analyzed and high-resolution HLA genotyping was added so that TCR occurrence patterns could be studied. The later analysis used no new phenotypic data to find candidate immune exposures, relying instead on TCR beta sequences and their occurrence across donors. An earlier analysis of more than 450 of the donors used high-throughput TCR beta sequencing to judge whether each TCR beta V gene segment behaved as functional or pseudogenic. Alongside the repertoire data, information on donor age, sex, ethnicity and CMV serostatus was compiled. In a later genetic analysis, genome-wide SNP genotypes for about three fifths of the roughly 670 donors were used, and that subset was treated as a discovery cohort. Every discovery cohort repertoire had been produced on one sequencing platform. Both class I and class II loci were covered by HLA typing, at four-digit resolution. The number of donors typed differed by locus, with 629-630 for A, B, C, DRB1 and DQB1, 522 for DQA1, 600 to 610 for DPA1, and some 440 for DPB1. Because of strong linkage in the cohort, a few DR-DQ haplotypes were treated as single units for association and clustering. Among a few hundred genotyped donors of the cohort, an average of about 240,000 unique TCR beta nucleotide sequences were sequenced per donor, approximately 20% of them non-productive.

General study outcomes and caveats: For the cohort, immune exposure information was limited to CMV serostatus. Roughly uniform sequencing depth across donors was assumed in presence/absence analyses, although this assumption may not hold. In a later analysis, HLA-associated TCR beta chains were found to be more clonally expanded and to have lower generation probabilities than equally common non-associated chains. Several of the top co-occurrence clusters appeared to be linked to parvovirus B19, influenza, CMV and Epstein-Barr virus, according to a later analysis. According to a later analysis, TCR association rates differed among HLA loci, with DRB1 alleles showing the most associated TCRs and HLA-C alleles showing the fewest. While some public TCRs were present in many individuals, most TCR sequences turned up only very rarely across donors. In an earlier analysis of some 550 of the donors, most TCR beta V segments were observed in productive rearrangements about 87% or about 30% of the time, broadly matching IMGT annotations. The study gave a list of some 150 TCR beta chains associated with cytomegalovirus. An association between a missense DCLRE1C variant and V-gene and J-gene trimming of TCR beta chains was found in a later genetic analysis and replicated in an independent cohort. Linkage disequilibrium might explain the correlated functional status among segregating V segments, but an unknown experimental factor could not be excluded. The 87-base-pair reads could not distinguish some IMGT-functional V segments, including TRBV6-2 and TRBV6-3, so those segments were excluded. In a later analysis, most CMV-associated TCR beta chains were found to appear HLA-restricted, with HLA associations seemingly driven largely by CMV exposure. Because HLA typing was unavailable for some donors at each locus, only the typed subset was used in association tests. Assigning TCR associations to individual alleles was difficult when HLA alleles, especially DR and DQ, strongly co-occurred. A further reported finding was that TCR beta sequences accurately predicted the HLA-A and HLA-B alleles for most subjects in the first cohort. In a later genetic analysis, fewer N-insertions in productive TCRs were reported among donors in an Asian-associated ancestry cluster than the roughly 700-donor mean. In a later analysis, more than 15,000 TCR beta sequences were associated with specific HLA alleles at a false discovery rate of 0.05. The sequencing pipeline was judged likely to have produced a cluster of highly shared sequence variants as a technical artifact. In this cohort, only TCR beta chains were sequenced, and detectable features were limited by the absence of alpha or paired-chain data. In vitro tests confirmed that a few of the cytomegalovirus-associated TCR beta chains recognize cytomegalovirus antigens. The earlier analysis of a few hundred of the donors excluded 15 to 20 rarely observed V segments, including chromosome 9 orphons, because counts were too low. The authors suggested that the approach could potentially be extended to other disease states and immunological phenotypes. In both the original and validation cohorts, the classifier was reported to diagnose cytomegalovirus status with high specificity and sensitivity.

In total, more than 500 healthy bone marrow donors made up the cohort. All cohort members were sampled while nominally healthy, although unrecorded immune exposures were likely present. The donor was CMV seronegative and was included in the group of approximately 350 seronegative cohort members. A peripheral blood sample was provided by each donor, and peripheral blood mononuclear cells were used for TCR beta sequencing. The Qiagen DNeasy Blood Extraction Kit was used to extract genomic DNA from the blood cell samples. The chain employs TRBV7-2 and TRBJ2-7; TRBD2 aligns with 8 central bases. The material sequenced was PBMCs. This clonotype originated in a woman aged 40 to 50 in good health and CMV-seronegative. CDR3 protein: CASTRGGPYEQYF. The DNA is as follows: TGTGCCAGCACCCGGGGGGGGCCCTACGAGCAGTACTTC. Reference TRBV7-2 and TRBJ2-7 genes cover what lies past the CDR3, so the full variable domain is GAGVSQSPSNKVTEKGKDVELRCDPISGHTALYWYRQSLGQGLEFLIYFQGNSAPDKSGLPSDRFSAERTGGSVSTLTIQRTQQEDSAVYLCASTRGGPYEQYFGPGTRLTVT.